The 9 T cell receptor beta chains below were found in one sample sequenced in a study of glioma-infiltrating T cells. The iRepertoire nested amplicon-rescue multiplex PCR amplified TCR alpha and beta CDR3s from RNA. TCRdb re-called the multiplex PCR reads through MiXCR, storing one row per CDR3 protein. The table shows roughly 350,000 distinct CDR3 sequences, with around 45% occurring only once. The sequenced sample was glioma tissue, nonneoplastic brain tissue, or PBMCs (not recorded which). The receptors originated from a human donor with low-grade glioma or glioblastoma, undergoing nonglioma brain surgery, or in good health (not recorded which).

Details on this clonotype: A much larger clone differs from this one at a single base, so this may be a read error. V and J are TRBV6-2 or TRBV6-3 and TRBJ2-7, with 7 bases identical to TRBD1. V lost 6 bases to trimming and J lost 2 bases; unmatched junction nucleotides: 7. This CDR3 region has 14 residues. Germline CDR1 MNHEY, CDR2 SVGEGT. CDR3 in amino acids: CASRLTGFPYEQYF. The CDR3 DNA reads TGTGCCAGCAGATTGACAGGGTTCCCCTACGAGCAGTACTTC.

The V gene is TRBV6-6, the J gene TRBJ2-4; the D gene is possibly TRBD2 (5 bases). This CDR3 is built from 16 residues. Germline CDR1 is MNHNY and CDR2 is SVGAGI (reference sequence). V gave up 0 bases and J gave up 2 bases, with 11 bases separating them. CDR3 loop: CASSYSGVQSKNIQYF. The CDR3 coding sequence is TGTGCCAGCAGTTACTCGGGAGTACAATCCAAAAACATTCAGTACTTC.

Many counts were recorded for this clonotype. The rearrangement links TRBV20-1 to TRBJ2-1; 8 bases agree with TRBD2. This CDR3 contains 13 residues. With V trimmed by 4 bases and J by 5 bases, 4 bases remained unmatched. Germline assignment: CDR1 DFQATT and CDR2 SNEGSKA (reference sequence). CDR3 loop: CSAKLADHNEQFF. CDR3 DNA sequence: TGCAGTGCTAAACTAGCGGATCACAATGAGCAGTTCTTC.

There are many counts of this clonotype. The rearrangement uses TRBV6-2 or TRBV6-3 and TRBJ2-5; 9 bases align to TRBD2. The trim removed 1 base at V and 0 bases at J, leaving 6 bases unmatched. Germline V gene data show CDR1 as MNHEY and CDR2 as SVGEGT. The CDR3 runs 17 residues. The CDR3: CASSYFPRTSDQETQYF. DNA of the CDR3: TGTGCCAGCAGTTACTTCCCAAGGACTAGCGACCAAGAGACCCAGTACTTC.

J is TRBJ2-5 and V is TRBV7-9, with 7 positions matching TRBD1. Per the germline V gene, CDR1 is SEHNR and CDR2 is FQNEAQ (reference sequence). This CDR3 is built from 14 residues. J was trimmed by 0 bases and V by 4 bases; bases with no gene match: 2. CDR3 coding DNA: TGTGCCAGCAGCTCGGGACAGTACCAAGAGACCCAGTACTTC. As protein: CASSSGQYQETQYF.

V gene TRBV2 combines with J gene TRBJ2-2, with TRBD1 identical over 7 bases. J gave up 2 bases and V 6 bases, and 9 bases lay outside the gene matches. Germline CDR1 reads SNHLY; CDR2 reads FYNNEI. The CDR3 runs to 16 residues. CDR3 DNA: TGTGCCAGCAGCTGGGCAGGGGGTCCCAACACCGGGGAGCTGTTTTTT. This encodes CASSWAGGPNTGELFF.

This clonotype has at least ten counts. The genes are TRBV6-1 and TRBJ2-2; no firm D call. This CDR3 is 13 amino acids long. Germline V gene sequence: CDR1 MNHNS, CDR2 SASEGT. With 5 bases removed from V and 7 bases from J, the gap between germline ends came to 11 bases. This chain's CDR3 is CASSFPGRGELFF. CDR3 DNA sequence: TGTGCCAGCAGTTTCCCGGGCCGCGGGGAGCTGTTTTTT.

The gene calls are TRBV24-1 and TRBJ1-1; D uncertain. CDR1 and CDR2 (germline): KGHDR, SFDVKD. This CDR3 spans 14 amino acids. V dropped 7 bases and J dropped 1 base, with 12 bases sitting between them. Written as DNA, the CDR3 is TGTGCCACCAGAGGGAGTCCCAGGAACACTGAAGCTTTCTTT. Protein sequence: CATRGSPRNTEAFF.

This clonotype was seen ten or more times. The chain joins TRBV2 to TRBJ2-1; 8 nucleotides agree with TRBD1. This CDR3 comprises 11 residues. Germline V CDR1 and CDR2: SNHLY, FYNNEI. With V trimmed by 5 bases and J by 15 bases, 6 bases remained unmatched. CDR3 loop: CASSSRTGLFF. In nucleotides, the CDR3 is TGTGCCAGCAGTTCCCGGACAGGGTTGTTCTTC.